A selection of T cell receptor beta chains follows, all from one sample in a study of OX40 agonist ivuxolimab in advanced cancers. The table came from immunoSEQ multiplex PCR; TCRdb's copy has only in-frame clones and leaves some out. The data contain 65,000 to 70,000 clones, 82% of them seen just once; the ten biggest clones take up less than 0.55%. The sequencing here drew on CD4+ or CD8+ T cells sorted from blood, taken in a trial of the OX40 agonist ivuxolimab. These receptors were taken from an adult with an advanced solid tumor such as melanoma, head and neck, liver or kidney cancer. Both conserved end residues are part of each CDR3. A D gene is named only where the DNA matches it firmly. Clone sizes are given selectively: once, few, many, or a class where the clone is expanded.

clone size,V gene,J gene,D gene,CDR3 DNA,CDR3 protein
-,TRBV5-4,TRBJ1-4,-,TGTGCCAGCAGCATAGCGGTCGATCCTAATGAAAAACTGTTTTTT,CASSIAVDPNEKLFF
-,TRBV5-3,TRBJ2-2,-,TGTGCCAGAAGCCCGACTCGGGGGCTAACACGCACCGGGGAGCTGTTTTTT,CARSPTRGLTRTGELFF
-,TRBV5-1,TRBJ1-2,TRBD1,TGCGCCAGCAGCTTGGCCATCGGACAGGGGTATGGCTACACCTTC,CASSLAIGQGYGYTF
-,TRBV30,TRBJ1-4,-,TGTGCCTGGAGTGTAGGAATCTTTGAAAAACTGTTTTTT,CAWSVGIFEKLFF
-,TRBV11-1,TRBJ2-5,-,TGTGCCAGCAGCACACAGGAGACCCAGTACTTC,CASSTQETQYF
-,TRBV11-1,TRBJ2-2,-,TGTGCCAGCATCACAGGATACTCCGCGAACACCGGGGAGCTGTTTTTT,CASITGYSANTGELFF
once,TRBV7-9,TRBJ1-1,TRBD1,TGTGCCAGCAGCATCCTGGGACAGGGAAACACTGAAGCTTTCTTT,CASSILGQGNTEAFF
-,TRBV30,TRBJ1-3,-,TGTGCCTGGAGTACAGCGGGAAACACCATATATTTT,CAWSTAGNTIYF
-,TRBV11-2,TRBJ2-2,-,TGTGCCAGCAGCACCCGGCGAGCTTACACCGGGGAGCTGTTTTTT,CASSTRRAYTGELFF
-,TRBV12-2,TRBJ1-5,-,TGTGCAAGTCGCTTTATGGACAGGGAGCAGCCCCAGCATTTT,CASRFMDREQPQHF
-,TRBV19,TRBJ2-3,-,TGTGCCAGTAGTATTGGGGCGGGAAGCACAGATACGCAGTATTTT,CASSIGAGSTDTQYF
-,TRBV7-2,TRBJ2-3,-,TGTGCCAGCAGCTTACAGGCTAGCACAGATACGCAGTATTTT,CASSLQASTDTQYF
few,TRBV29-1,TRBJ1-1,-,TGCAGCGCCAGGACAGATGATGACACTGAAGCTTTCTTT,CSARTDDDTEAFF
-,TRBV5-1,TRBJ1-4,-,TGCGCCAGCAGTCTGGACGGACGGTACGATGAAAAACTGTTTTTT,CASSLDGRYDEKLFF
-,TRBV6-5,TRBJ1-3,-,TGTGCCAGCAGGCGGTCGATCTCTGGAAACACCATATATTTT,CASRRSISGNTIYF
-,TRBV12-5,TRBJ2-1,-,TGTGCTAGTGGTTTGAGGGCAGGGGTCTCTTTGGGTGAGCAGTTCTTC,CASGLRAGVSLGEQFF
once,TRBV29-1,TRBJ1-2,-,TGCAGCGTTGAAAAAATCGGAGGGAACTATGGCTACACCTTC,CSVEKIGGNYGYTF
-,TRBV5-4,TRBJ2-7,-,TGTGCCAGCAGCTTGGGTAATTTGGGAGAGCAGTACTTC,CASSLGNLGEQYF
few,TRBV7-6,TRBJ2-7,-,TGTGCCAGCAGCTTGGACACAACCTACGAGCAGTACTTC,CASSLDTTYEQYF
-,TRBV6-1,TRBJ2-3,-,TGTGCCAGCAGTGATAGGGGCAACACAGATACGCAGTATTTT,CASSDRGNTDTQYF
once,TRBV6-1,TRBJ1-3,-,TGTGCCAGCAGTGAACAATTCAGCTCTGGAAACACCATATATTTT,CASSEQFSSGNTIYF
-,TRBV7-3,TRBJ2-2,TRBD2,TGTGCCAGCAGCTTAACGTTAGCGGGAGGGCCCGGGGAGCTGTTTTTT,CASSLTLAGGPGELFF